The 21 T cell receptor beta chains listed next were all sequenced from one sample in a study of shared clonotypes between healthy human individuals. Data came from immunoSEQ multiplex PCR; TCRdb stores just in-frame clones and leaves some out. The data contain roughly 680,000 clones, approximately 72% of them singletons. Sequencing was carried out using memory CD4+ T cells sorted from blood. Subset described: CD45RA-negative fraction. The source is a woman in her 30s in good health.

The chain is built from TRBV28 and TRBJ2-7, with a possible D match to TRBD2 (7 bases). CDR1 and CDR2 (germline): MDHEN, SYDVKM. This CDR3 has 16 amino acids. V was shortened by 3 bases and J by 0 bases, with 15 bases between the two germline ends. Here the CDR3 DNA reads TGTGCCAGCAGTTTGGGGGGGGCCGGGATCTCCTACGAGCAGTACTTC. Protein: CASSLGGAGISYEQYF.

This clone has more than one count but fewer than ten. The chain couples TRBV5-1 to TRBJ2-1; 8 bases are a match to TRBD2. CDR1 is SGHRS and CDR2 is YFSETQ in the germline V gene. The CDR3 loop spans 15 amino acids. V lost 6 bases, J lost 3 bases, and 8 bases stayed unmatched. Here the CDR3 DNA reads TGCGCCAGCACCCGGGAGGGGGGCTACTACAATGAGCAGTTCTTC. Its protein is CASTREGGYYNEQFF.

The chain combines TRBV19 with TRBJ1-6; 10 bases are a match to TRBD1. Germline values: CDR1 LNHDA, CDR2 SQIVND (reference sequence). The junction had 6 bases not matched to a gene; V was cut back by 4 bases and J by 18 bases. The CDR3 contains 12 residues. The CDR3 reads CASSTRTGGPHF. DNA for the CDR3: TGTGCCAGTAGTACCCGGACAGGGGGTCCCCACTTT.

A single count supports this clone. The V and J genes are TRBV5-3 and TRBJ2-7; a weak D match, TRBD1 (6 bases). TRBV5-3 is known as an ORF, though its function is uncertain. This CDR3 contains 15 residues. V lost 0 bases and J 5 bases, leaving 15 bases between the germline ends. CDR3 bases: TGTGCCAGAAGCTTGGAATTGGGGGCAGTAAACGAGCAGTACTTC. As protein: CARSLELGAVNEQYF.

In DNA, the CDR3 is TGTGCCAGTAGGACACAGGGGGGAAACAATCAGCCCCAGCATTTT. Translated, it gives CASRTQGGNNQPQHF. This chain links TRBV19 with TRBJ1-5; 8 nucleotides line up with TRBD1. The CDR3 extends over 15 amino acids. Germline CDR1 and CDR2: LNHDA and SQIVND (reference sequence). V lost 6 bases, J lost 3 bases, and 7 bases stayed unmatched.

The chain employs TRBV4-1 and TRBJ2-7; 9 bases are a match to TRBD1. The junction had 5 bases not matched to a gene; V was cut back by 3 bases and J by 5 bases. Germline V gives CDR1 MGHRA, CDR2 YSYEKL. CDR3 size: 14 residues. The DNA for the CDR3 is TGCGCCAGCAGCCACACAGGGGGCTTCGACGAGCAGTACTTC. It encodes CASSHTGGFDEQYF.

CDR3 bases: TGTGCCAGCAGCGAGCTTAGACAAACTAACTATGGCTACACCTTC. Translated, it gives CASSELRQTNYGYTF. The rearrangement links TRBV6-1 to TRBJ1-2; D gene uncertain. Germline CDR1 reads MNHNS; CDR2 reads SASEGT. V lost 6 bases, J lost 0 bases, and 14 bases lay in between. This CDR3 contains 15 residues.

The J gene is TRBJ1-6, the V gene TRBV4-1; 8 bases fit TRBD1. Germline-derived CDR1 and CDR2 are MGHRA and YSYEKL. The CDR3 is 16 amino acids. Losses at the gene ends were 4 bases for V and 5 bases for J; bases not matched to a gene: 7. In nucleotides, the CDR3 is TGCGCCAGCAGCCTTTCAGGACAGGGCAATAATTCACCCCTCCACTTT. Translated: CASSLSGQGNNSPLHF.

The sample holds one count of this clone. The CDR3 here is CASSIVSGSWNEQFF. The CDR3 nucleotides read TGTGCCAGTAGTATAGTAAGCGGGAGTTGGAATGAGCAGTTCTTC. V and J are TRBV19 and TRBJ2-1; the match to TRBD2 covers 8 bases. Germline lookup yields CDR1 LNHDA and CDR2 SQIVND (reference sequence). J gave up 7 bases and V 1 base, and 6 bases lay outside the gene matches. The CDR3 runs to 15 residues.

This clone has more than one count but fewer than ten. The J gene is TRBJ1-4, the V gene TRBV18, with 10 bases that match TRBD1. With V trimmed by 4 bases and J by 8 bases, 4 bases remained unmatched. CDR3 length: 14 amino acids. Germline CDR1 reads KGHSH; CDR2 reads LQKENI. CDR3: CASSRGQGEEKLFF. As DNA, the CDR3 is TGTGCCAGCTCACGAGGACAGGGGGAAGAAAAACTGTTTTTT.

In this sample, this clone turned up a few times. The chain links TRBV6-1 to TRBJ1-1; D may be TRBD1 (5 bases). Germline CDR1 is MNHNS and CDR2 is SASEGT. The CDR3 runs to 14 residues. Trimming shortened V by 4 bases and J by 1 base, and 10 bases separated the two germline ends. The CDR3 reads CASSARGANTEAFF. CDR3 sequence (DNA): TGTGCCAGCAGTGCCCGGGGCGCGAACACTGAAGCTTTCTTT.

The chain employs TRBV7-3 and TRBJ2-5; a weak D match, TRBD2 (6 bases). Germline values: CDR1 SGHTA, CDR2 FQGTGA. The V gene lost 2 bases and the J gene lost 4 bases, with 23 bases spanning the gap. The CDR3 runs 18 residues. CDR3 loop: CASSLYLWDGLYRETQYF. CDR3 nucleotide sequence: TGTGCCAGCAGCTTATACCTCTGGGACGGACTATATCGAGAGACCCAGTACTTC.

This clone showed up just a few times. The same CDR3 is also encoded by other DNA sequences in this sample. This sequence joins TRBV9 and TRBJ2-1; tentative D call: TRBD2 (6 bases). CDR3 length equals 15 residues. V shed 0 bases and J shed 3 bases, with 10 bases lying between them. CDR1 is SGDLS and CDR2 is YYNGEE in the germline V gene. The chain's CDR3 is CASSVGGGDYNEQFF. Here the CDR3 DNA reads TGTGCCAGCAGCGTAGGGGGAGGTGACTACAATGAGCAGTTCTTC.

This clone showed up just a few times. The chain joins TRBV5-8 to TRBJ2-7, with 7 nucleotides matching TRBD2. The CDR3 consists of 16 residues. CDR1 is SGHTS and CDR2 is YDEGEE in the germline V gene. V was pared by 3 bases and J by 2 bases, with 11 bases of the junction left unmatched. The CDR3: CASSSTAGLTAYEQYF. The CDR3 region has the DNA TGTGCCAGCAGCTCGACCGCGGGACTAACAGCCTACGAGCAGTACTTC.

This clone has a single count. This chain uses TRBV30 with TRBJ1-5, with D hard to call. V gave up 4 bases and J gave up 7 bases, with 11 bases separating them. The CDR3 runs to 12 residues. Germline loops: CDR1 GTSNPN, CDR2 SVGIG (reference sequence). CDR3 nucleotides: TGTGCCTGGACGCCCCCCGCGCAGCCCCAGCATTTT. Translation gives CAWTPPAQPQHF.

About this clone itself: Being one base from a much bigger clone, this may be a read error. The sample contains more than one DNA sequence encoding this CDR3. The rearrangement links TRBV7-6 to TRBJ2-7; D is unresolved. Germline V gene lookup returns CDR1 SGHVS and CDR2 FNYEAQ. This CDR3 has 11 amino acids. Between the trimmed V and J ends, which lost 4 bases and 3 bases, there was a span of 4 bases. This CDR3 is CASSSLYEQYF. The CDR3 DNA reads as TGTGCCAGCAGCTCCCTCTACGAGCAGTACTTC.

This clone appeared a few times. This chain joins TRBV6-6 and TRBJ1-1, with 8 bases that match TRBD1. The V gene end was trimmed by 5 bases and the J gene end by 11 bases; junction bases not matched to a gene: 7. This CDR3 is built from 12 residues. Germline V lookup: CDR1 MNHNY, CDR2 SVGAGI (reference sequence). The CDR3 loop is CASSRQGLGAFF. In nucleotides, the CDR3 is TGTGCCAGCAGTAGACAGGGGCTGGGGGCTTTCTTT.

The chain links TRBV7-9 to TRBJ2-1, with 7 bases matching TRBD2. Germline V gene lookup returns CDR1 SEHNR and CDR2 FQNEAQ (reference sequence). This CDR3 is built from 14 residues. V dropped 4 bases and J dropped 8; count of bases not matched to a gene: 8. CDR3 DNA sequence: TGTGCCAGCAGCTCACGGACTAGTTCAGATGAGCAGTTCTTC. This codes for CASSSRTSSDEQFF.

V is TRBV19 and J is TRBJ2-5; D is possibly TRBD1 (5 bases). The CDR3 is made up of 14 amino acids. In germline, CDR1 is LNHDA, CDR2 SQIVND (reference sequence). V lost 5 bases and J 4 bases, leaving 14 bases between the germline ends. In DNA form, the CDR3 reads TGTGCCAGTAGTCTCAGGGATGTCAGAGAGACCCAGTACTTC. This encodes CASSLRDVRETQYF.

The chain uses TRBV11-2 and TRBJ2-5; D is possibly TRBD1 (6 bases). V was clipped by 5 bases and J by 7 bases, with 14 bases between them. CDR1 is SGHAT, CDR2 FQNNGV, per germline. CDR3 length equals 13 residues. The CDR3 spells CASSRNREVTQYF. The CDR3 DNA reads TGTGCCAGCAGCCGCAACAGGGAAGTGACCCAGTACTTC.

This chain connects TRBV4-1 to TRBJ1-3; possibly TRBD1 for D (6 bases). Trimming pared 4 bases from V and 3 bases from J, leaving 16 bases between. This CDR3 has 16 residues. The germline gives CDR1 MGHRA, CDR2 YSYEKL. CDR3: CASSPGQLLFGNTIYF. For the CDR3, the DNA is TGCGCCAGCAGCCCCGGACAGCTCCTATTTGGAAACACCATATATTTT.